Following are 20 T cell receptor beta chains from one sample sequenced in a study of tumor-infiltrating lymphocytes in primary liver carcinoma (dated by TCRdb to about 2017). Blood RNA was extracted from unsorted whole blood with TRIzol reagent; germline DNA came from the DNeasy Blood & Tissue kit. Data came from an Illumina HiSeq 2500. Using a constant-region primer and ProtoScript II reverse transcriptase, TCRbeta-specific cDNA was reverse-transcribed from 400 to 550 ng total RNA. TCRbeta libraries were built with three nested multiplex PCR rounds, a slightly modified ARM-PCR procedure. Multiplex TRBV1-TRBV30 forward primers and a Cbeta reverse primer were used in the first two PCR rounds, each of which was run for 10 to 11 cycles. TCRdb itself trimmed the public reads at Q25 with fastp, ran MiXCR and retained productive beta chains. Each entry is one CDR3 protein sequence, shown with its most common DNA and genes. The sample includes about 330,000 distinct CDR3 sequences, with 65% observed a single time. The top ten hold about 6.3% of the sample.

The sequenced sample consisted of peripheral blood. These receptors were collected from a man aged 35 to 55 with primary liver carcinoma and hepatitis B virus infection.

In this sample, this clonotype turned up many times. V and J are TRBV4-1 and TRBJ1-3, with D hard to call. From germline, CDR1 is MGHRA and CDR2 YSYEKL. Trimming pared 1 base from V and 0 bases from J, leaving 10 bases between. The CDR3 contains 16 residues. In DNA, the CDR3 is TGCGCCAGCAGCCAAGCCGTGGAACTCTCTGGAAACACCATATATTTT. Its translation is CASSQAVELSGNTIYF.

About this clonotype: One end of the junction does not line up with germline, which may come from a read error. This chain joins TRBV29-1 and TRBJ2-5; tentatively, D is TRBD2 (5 bases). This CDR3 is built from 13 residues. Looked up from germline, CDR1 is SQVTM and CDR2 is ANQGSEA. In DNA, the CDR3 is TGCAGCGTTGGAGGGCAACCACAAGAGACCGAGTACTTC. Translation: CSVGGQPQETEYF.

Comment on this clonotype: A much larger clone sits a single nucleotide away, making a read error possible. The rearrangement uses TRBV6-5 and TRBJ1-5; D remains unclear. Germline assignment: CDR1 MNHEY and CDR2 SVGAGI. V lost 9 bases, J lost 5 bases, and 17 bases lay in between. The CDR3 totals 14 residues. The CDR3 DNA sequence: TGTGCCAGGAGTGCCGCTGAGGATCATCAGCCCCAGCATTTT. Its translation: CARSAAEDHQPQHF.

This clonotype was counted many times. The rearrangement joins TRBV6-5 to TRBJ2-7; tentatively, D is TRBD1 (5 bases). Trimming removed 7 bases at V and 4 bases at J, with 14 bases between. The CDR3 runs 13 residues. Germline V gene sequence: CDR1 MNHEY, CDR2 SVGAGI. CDR3 sequence (DNA): TGTGCCAGCACCGAAGGGGCTGGTTACGAGCAGTACTTC. Protein sequence: CASTEGAGYEQYF.

Concerning this clonotype: The CDR3 does not end in the conserved phenylalanine or tryptophan, so this is likely a read error. J is TRBJ2-1 and V is TRBV18; 7 bases align to TRBD2. After removal of 2 bases from V and 8 bases from J, the junction contained 12 bases not matched to a gene. The CDR3 runs to 16 residues. The germline V gene has CDR1 KGHSH and CDR2 LQKENI. CDR3 bases: TGTGCCAGCTCACCAACCATGGCGGGAGTTAGCGATGAGCAGTTCTTA. It encodes CASSPTMAGVSDEQFL.

Notes on this clonotype: The junction does not match germline at one end; this may be a read error. The chain carries TRBV11-2 and TRBJ2-3, with D unclear. Germline values: CDR1 SGHAT, CDR2 FQNNGV. This CDR3 contains 11 residues. CDR3 loop: CAGSCTDTQYF. The CDR3 bases are TGTGCCGGCAGCTGCACAGATACGCAGTATTTT.

With respect to this clonotype: A much larger clone lies one base from this, so it may be a read error. The CDR3 sequence is CASSYSGRTDMQYF. As DNA, the CDR3 is TGTGCCAGCAGTTACAGCGGGAGGACAGATATGCAGTATTTT. The chain links TRBV6-5 to TRBJ2-3; TRBD2 agrees at 9 bases. This CDR3 spans 14 amino acids. CDR1 is MNHEY, CDR2 SVGAGI, per germline.

This clonotype was seen a few times. This chain connects TRBV4-1 to TRBJ1-4; weak D call: TRBD1 (5 bases). V dropped 3 bases and J dropped 7 bases, with 15 bases sitting between them. The CDR3 length is 15 residues. CDR1 MGHRA and CDR2 YSYEKL come from the germline V gene. In DNA, the CDR3 is TGCGCCAGCAGCCAGGGAGGAGGGGCAGGTGAAAAACTGTTTTTT. Amino acid sequence: CASSQGGGAGEKLFF.

Concerning this clonotype itself: A junction end diverges from the germline sequence, so it may reflect a read error. V gene TRBV6-1 combines with J gene TRBJ2-2, with 8 nucleotides matching TRBD1. This CDR3 comprises 16 residues. Germline V CDR1 and CDR2: MNHNS, SASEGT. CDR3 nucleotides: TGTTCCAGCGGTAAGGTCTCAGGGGGCGGCACCGGGGAGCTGTTTTTT. Translation: CSSGKVSGGGTGELFF.

For this clonotype: A much larger clone is a single base away; this may be a read error. The chain carries TRBV6-5 and TRBJ1-5; the D is unclear. Germline V CDR1 and CDR2: MNHEY, SVGAGI. The CDR3 totals 13 residues. DNA of the CDR3: TGTACCAGCAGTTACGGTAGCAATCAGCCCCAGCATTTT. Its protein is CTSSYGSNQPQHF.

The chain uses TRBV5-4 and TRBJ2-1, with TRBD2 matching over 8 bases. Germline CDR1 is SGHNT and CDR2 is YYREEE (reference sequence). The trim removed 3 bases at V and 9 bases at J, leaving 11 bases unmatched. This CDR3 has 15 residues. The CDR3 DNA reads TGTGCCAGCAGCTCCACGGGTAGCGGGATCACTGAGCAGTTCTTC. This encodes CASSSTGSGITEQFF.

A note on this clonotype: One end of the junction does not line up with germline, which may come from a read error. This chain links TRBV11-2 with TRBJ2-2, with D possibly being TRBD2 (6 bases). The length of the CDR3 is 16 residues. CDR1 is SGHAT and CDR2 is FQNNGV in the germline V gene. In nucleotides, the CDR3 is TGTGCCAGCAGCTCCATAGCGGCTTGCAACACCTGGGAGCTGTTTTTT. It codes for CASSSIAACNTWELFF. Together with reference TRBV11-2 and TRBJ2-2, the CDR3 gives the full variable domain: EAGVAQSPRYKIIEKRQSVAFWCNPISGHATLYWYQQILGQGPKLLIQFQNNGVVDDSQLPKDRFSAERLKGVDSTLKIQPAKLEDSAVYLCASSSIAACNTWELFFGEGSRLTVL.

This clonotype showed up many times. The chain has TRBV6-5 and TRBJ1-2; D call uncertain. The germline gives CDR1 MNHEY, CDR2 SVGAGI. There are 11 residues in the CDR3. The V and J ends lost 10 bases and 6 bases respectively, with 12 bases between them. CDR3 coding DNA: TGTGCCACGCATGAGGAGCATGGCTACACCTTC. Translation: CATHEEHGYTF.

This clonotype was seen a single time. Germline and junction disagree at one end, which may indicate a read error. The genes are TRBV11-1 and TRBJ2-2; TRBD2 aligns across 7 bases. CDR1 SGHAT and CDR2 FQDESV come from the germline V gene (reference sequence). This CDR3 is built from 14 residues. The CDR3 loop is CVGKEGRGTEELFF. The DNA of the CDR3 is TGTGTCGGCAAAGAGGGGAGGGGTACCGAGGAGCTGTTTTTT.

This clonotype was observed a few times. CDR3 residues: CASSLGGRAQETQYF. The CDR3, as DNA: TGTGCCAGCAGCTTAGGGGGGAGGGCCCAAGAGACCCAGTACTTC. The genes are TRBV5-4 and TRBJ2-5; maybe TRBD2 (7 bases). The CDR3 extends over 15 amino acids. V gave up 2 bases and J gave up 1 base, with 12 bases separating them. Germline CDR1 is SGHNT and CDR2 is YYREEE (reference sequence). The full variable domain, rest sourced from reference TRBV5-4 and TRBJ2-5, is ETGVTQSPTHLIKTRGQQVTLRCSSQSGHNTVSWYQQALGQGPQFIFQYYREEENGRGNFPPRFSGLQFPNYSSELNVNALELDDSALYLCASSLGGRAQETQYFGPGTRLLVL.

A word on this clonotype: This sequence may be a read error, since a much larger clone differs from it by one base. The chain carries TRBV12-3 or TRBV12-4 and TRBJ2-7; D not certain. The CDR3 runs 13 residues. CDR3 region: CANSLNTINEQYF. The CDR3 nucleotides read TGTGCCAACAGTCTAAATACAATCAACGAGCAGTACTTC.

With regard to this clonotype: A read error may produce the germline difference seen at one junction end. This chain joins TRBV11-1 and TRBJ2-1; TRBD2 matches at 12 bases. This CDR3 spans 15 amino acids. Germline V gives CDR1 SGHAT, CDR2 FQDESV (reference sequence). The CDR3 coding sequence is TGTGCCAGCAACTTAGCTCTAGCGGGAGGGAATGAGCAGTTCTTC. Translated: CASNLALAGGNEQFF. The complete variable domain, with remaining parts taken from reference TRBV11-1 and TRBJ2-1, reads EAEVAQSPRYKITEKSQAVAFWCDPISGHATLYWYRQILGQGPELLVQFQDESVVDDSQLPKDRFSAERLKGVDSTLKIQPAELGDSAMYLCASNLALAGGNEQFFGPGTRLTVL.

This clonotype came up once. One end of the junction varies from germline; a read error may be responsible. The chain combines TRBV5-6 with TRBJ2-1; 10 nucleotides align to TRBD2. Looked up from germline, CDR1 is SGHDT and CDR2 is YYEEEE. The CDR3 is 15 amino acids. CDR3 sequence: CASSSGLAAYNEQLF. The CDR3, as DNA: TGTGCCAGCAGCTCCGGACTAGCGGCCTACAATGAGCAGTTGTTC.

A remark on this clonotype: With a much larger clone just one base away, this may be a read error. V usage is TRBV6-1 and J usage is TRBJ1-2; maybe TRBD1 (5 bases). Deletions cut 4 bases from V and 5 bases from J, with 14 bases between. The CDR3 covers 14 residues. CDR1 and CDR2 (germline): MNHNS, SASEGT. As DNA, the CDR3 is TGTGCCAGCAGTGGACAGAGTGGGCGATATGGCTACACCTTC. Its protein is CASSGQSGRYGYTF.

This clonotype was counted ten times or more. The rearrangement joins TRBV5-6 to TRBJ2-1; 12 nucleotides agree with TRBD2. Germline trimming cut 2 bases from V and 3 bases from J; bases unmatched to any gene: 9. Per the germline V gene, CDR1 is SGHDT and CDR2 is YYEEEE. The length of the CDR3 is 18 residues. The chain's CDR3 is CASSFWGLAGSLYNEQFF. CDR3 coding DNA: TGTGCCAGCAGCTTCTGGGGACTAGCGGGTTCACTCTACAATGAGCAGTTCTTC. The whole variable domain, filled in from reference TRBV5-6 and TRBJ2-1, reads DAGVTQSPTHLIKTRGQQVTLRCSPKSGHDTVSWYQQALGQGPQFIFQYYEEEERQRGNFPDRFSGHQFPNYSSELNVNALLLGDSALYLCASSFWGLAGSLYNEQFFGPGTRLTVL.